Listed here are 22 T cell receptor beta chains from one sample, sequenced in a study of cytomegalovirus exposure and HLA in healthy donors. The PCR employed 60 Vbeta primers together with 13 Jbeta primers. Clones were read by immunoSEQ multiplex PCR, and TCRdb kept only the in-frame ones, dropping some. The data show 150,000 to 200,000 clones, approximately 82% seen once. The sample comprised PBMCs. Source of these receptors: a woman aged 18 to 35 in good health and CMV-seronegative.

The chain combines TRBV29-1 with TRBJ2-5; tentatively, D is TRBD1 (7 bases). This CDR3 has 16 residues. CDR1 is SQVTM and CDR2 is ANQGSEA in the germline V gene. The germline V and J ends were trimmed by 6 bases and 4 bases, with 24 bases remaining between them. The CDR3 region is CSVGAGQMVVGETQYF. CDR3 bases: TGCAGCGTCGGGGCGGGACAGATGGTGGTCGGAGAGACCCAGTACTTC. Full variable domain (outside the CDR3, taken from reference TRBV29-1 and TRBJ2-5): SAVISQKPSRDICQRGTSLTIQCQVDSQVTMMFWYRQQPGQSLTLIATANQGSEATYESGFVIDKFPISRPNLTFSTLTVSNMSPEDSSIYLCSVGAGQMVVGETQYFGPGTRLLVL.

CDR3 in DNA: TGTGCCAGCAGTTGGAAGGGGATCTACGAGCAGTACTTC. This gives the protein CASSWKGIYEQYF. The chain is built from TRBV27 and TRBJ2-7, with D perhaps TRBD1 (5 bases). Trimming left V 4 bases short and J 3 bases short, with 10 bases between. This CDR3 is 13 amino acids long. Germline CDR1 and CDR2: MNHEY and SMNVEV (reference sequence).

The V call is TRBV4-3, the J call TRBJ1-3, with no clear D. CDR1 and CDR2 (germline): LGHNA, YSLEER. V was trimmed by 1 base and J by 4 bases, leaving 11 bases between them. CDR3 size: 15 residues. The CDR3 is CASSQVAGRGNTIYF. In DNA form, the CDR3 reads TGCGCCAGCAGCCAAGTGGCGGGGAGAGGAAACACCATATATTTT.

This rearrangement joins TRBV15 to TRBJ1-3; TRBD1 aligns across 9 bases. This CDR3 contains 17 residues. Germline CDR1 and CDR2: LNHNV and YYDKDF (reference sequence). V was clipped by 3 bases and J by 0 bases; unmatched bases: 6. CDR3 residues: CATSRLTGGISGNTIYF. CDR3 sequence (DNA): TGTGCCACCAGCAGGCTGACAGGGGGTATCTCTGGAAACACCATATATTTT. The full variable domain, completed using reference TRBV15 and TRBJ1-3, is DAMVIQNPRYQVTQFGKPVTLSCSQTLNHNVMYWYQQKSSQAPKLLFHYYDKDFNNEADTPDNFQSRRPNTSFCFLDIRSPGLGDTAMYLCATSRLTGGISGNTIYFGEGSWLTVV.

The CDR3 protein is CASSWTGWATQYF. In DNA form, the CDR3 reads TGTGCCAGTAGTTGGACAGGGTGGGCAACGCAGTATTTT. The V gene is TRBV19, the J gene TRBJ2-3; the match to TRBD1 covers 8 bases. Germline V gives CDR1 LNHDA, CDR2 SQIVND (reference sequence). The length of the CDR3 is 13 residues. V was pared by 5 bases and J by 9 bases, with 7 bases of the junction left unmatched.

V and J are TRBV4-3 and TRBJ2-3; the D is unclear. Germline V lookup: CDR1 LGHNA, CDR2 YSLEER. CDR3 length: 17 amino acids. V was shortened by 0 bases and J by 1 base, with 14 bases between the two germline ends. This CDR3 is CASSQDSISRRTDTQYF. As DNA, the CDR3 is TGCGCCAGCAGCCAAGATTCTATCTCCCGTCGCACAGATACGCAGTATTTT.

This sequence joins TRBV7-2 and TRBJ2-3; no clear D gene. Trimming removed 5 bases at V and 7 bases at J, with 7 bases between. There are 11 residues in the CDR3. Germline V lookup: CDR1 SGHTA, CDR2 FQGNSA. The CDR3 DNA sequence: TGTGCCAGCAGCCCAGGAAATACGCAGTATTTT. Amino acids: CASSPGNTQYF.

The count of this clone is one. This chain joins TRBV30 and TRBJ1-5, with a tentative D call TRBD1 (5 bases). CDR3 length: 15 residues. Germline V gives CDR1 GTSNPN, CDR2 SVGIG (reference sequence). Trimming stripped 2 bases from V and 0 bases from J, with 11 bases between. For the CDR3, the DNA is TGTGCCTGGAGTCTAGGACACCCTAGCAATCAGCCCCAGCATTTT. It encodes CAWSLGHPSNQPQHF.

The chain couples TRBV27 to TRBJ2-3, with a weak D call TRBD2 (5 bases). The germline V and J ends were trimmed by 6 bases and 8 bases, with 12 bases remaining between them. This CDR3 spans 12 amino acids. Germline values: CDR1 MNHEY, CDR2 SMNVEV (reference sequence). The CDR3 DNA sequence: TGTGCCAGCAGGGGAGAGCTTTGTACGCAGTATTTT. This translates into CASRGELCTQYF.

The V call is TRBV21-1, the J call TRBJ1-5; the table's D gene call, TRBD1, was not cross checked with the DNA. TRBV21-1 is listed as a pseudogene. The CDR3 consists of 15 residues. CDR3 in DNA: TGTGCCAGCAGCCCCCCGTCAGGTGTCAATCAGCCCCAGCATTTT. Translation gives CASSPPSGVNQPQHF.

This clone turned up a few times. The V and J genes are TRBV10-1 and TRBJ2-7, with D possibly matching TRBD2 (6 bases). The CDR3 has 12 amino acids. The germline V gene has CDR1 WNHNN and CDR2 SYGVQD (reference sequence). The ends were cut back, 3 bases at V and 5 bases at J, with 8 bases in the middle. In DNA form, the CDR3 reads TGCGCCAGCAGTGACGGGGGACACGAGCAGTACTTC. It yields the protein CASSDGGHEQYF.

This clone has only a few counts. This chain uses TRBV5-6 with TRBJ2-1; D might be TRBD2 (6 bases). The CDR3 is 15 amino acids. V gave up 0 bases and J gave up 7 bases, with 14 bases separating them. Germline loops: CDR1 SGHDT, CDR2 YYEEEE. CDR3 bases: TGTGCCAGCAGCTTGGGACTAGAGAGAAGGAATGAGCAGTTCTTC. It translates to CASSLGLERRNEQFF. The full variable domain, in which reference TRBV5-6 and TRBJ2-1 provide the parts outside the CDR3, is DAGVTQSPTHLIKTRGQQVTLRCSPKSGHDTVSWYQQALGQGPQFIFQYYEEEERQRGNFPDRFSGHQFPNYSSELNVNALLLGDSALYLCASSLGLERRNEQFFGPGTRLTVL.

V gene TRBV7-9 combines with J gene TRBJ2-7; a possible D gene is TRBD2 (5 bases). V was pared by 3 bases and J by 9 bases, with 9 bases between. Germline V gene data show CDR1 as SEHNR and CDR2 as FQNEAQ (reference sequence). The CDR3 runs to 11 residues. This CDR3 is CASSLSRAQYF. CDR3 nucleotides: TGTGCCAGCAGCTTGTCGAGGGCGCAGTACTTC.

The J gene is TRBJ2-5, the V gene TRBV9; TRBD2 matches at 9 bases. Germline loops: CDR1 SGDLS, CDR2 YYNGEE. The CDR3 length is 15 residues. V lost 3 bases, J lost 2 bases, and 5 bases stayed unmatched. CDR3 protein: CASSGTSGPQETQYF. Written as DNA, the CDR3 is TGTGCCAGCAGCGGAACTAGCGGGCCTCAAGAGACCCAGTACTTC. The variable domain in full, completed from reference TRBV9 and TRBJ2-5, reads DSGVTQTPKHLITATGQRVTLRCSPRSGDLSVYWYQQSLDQGLQFLIQYYNGEERAKGNILERFSAQQFPDLHSELNLSSLELGDSALYFCASSGTSGPQETQYFGPGTRLLVL.

The rearrangement uses TRBV5-6 and TRBJ2-2; D may be TRBD2 (5 bases). CDR3 length: 15 residues. V was clipped by 2 bases and J by 0 bases, with 8 bases between them. Germline assignment: CDR1 SGHDT and CDR2 YYEEEE. Here the CDR3 reads CASSFRTSNTGELFF. CDR3 DNA sequence: TGTGCCAGCAGCTTCCGGACTTCGAACACCGGGGAGCTGTTTTTT. Full variable domain (rest looked up from reference TRBV5-6 and TRBJ2-2): DAGVTQSPTHLIKTRGQQVTLRCSPKSGHDTVSWYQQALGQGPQFIFQYYEEEERQRGNFPDRFSGHQFPNYSSELNVNALLLGDSALYLCASSFRTSNTGELFFGEGSRLTVL.

The chain recombines TRBV9 with TRBJ2-3; TRBD2 agrees at 11 bases. The trim removed 7 bases at V and 2 bases at J, leaving 6 bases unmatched. CDR1 is SGDLS, CDR2 YYNGEE, per germline. The CDR3 loop spans 15 amino acids. The CDR3 spells CASGKGLADTDTQYF. In DNA form, the CDR3 reads TGTGCCAGCGGGAAGGGACTAGCGGACACAGATACGCAGTATTTT.

The chain's CDR3 is CATSRARLAESSYEQYV. The CDR3 nucleotides read TGTGCCACCAGCAGAGCTAGGCTAGCGGAGAGCTCCTACGAGCAGTACGTC. V gene TRBV15 combines with J gene TRBJ2-7; 7 bases line up with TRBD2. This CDR3 contains 17 residues. Germline CDR1 LNHNV, CDR2 YYDKDF (reference sequence). The ends lost 1 base at V and 0 bases at J; junction bases unmatched: 9.

The V and J genes are TRBV7-9 and TRBJ2-7; 7 bases map to TRBD1. V was clipped by 5 bases and J by 6 bases; unmatched bases: 13. Germline values: CDR1 SEHNR, CDR2 FQNEAQ (reference sequence). The CDR3 loop spans 15 amino acids. The CDR3 loop is CASSAPTGVGGEQYV. CDR3 DNA sequence: TGTGCCAGCAGCGCCCCTACAGGGGTTGGCGGCGAGCAGTACGTC.

This chain links TRBV4-3 with TRBJ2-1, with 13 bases matching TRBD2. CDR3 length: 16 amino acids. Looked up from germline, CDR1 is LGHNA and CDR2 is YSLEER. The V and J ends lost 4 bases and 10 bases, in that order; junction bases with no gene match: 10. For the CDR3, the DNA is TGCGCCAGCAGCCCCCAAGGACTAGCGGGAGCGGGAGAGCAGTTCTTC. Translated: CASSPQGLAGAGEQFF.

This rearrangement joins TRBV7-9 to TRBJ2-1; TRBD2 agrees at 11 bases. This CDR3 is built from 16 residues. Trimming took 5 bases from V and 5 from J; bases not matched to a gene: 8. The V gene's germline CDR1 is SEHNR and CDR2 FQNEAQ (reference sequence). The CDR3 region has the DNA TGTGCCAGCAGCGAAAATCTGGGACTAGCGGACAATGAGCAGTTCTTC. This encodes CASSENLGLADNEQFF.

Note on this clone: The same CDR3 can be traced to other DNA sequences in this sample. This chain links TRBV4-3 with TRBJ2-1; D perhaps matches TRBD2 (5 bases). CDR3 length: 15 amino acids. CDR1 is LGHNA, CDR2 YSLEER, per germline. The V and J ends lost 1 base and 6 bases respectively, with 13 bases between them. The CDR3 DNA reads as TGCGCCAGCAGCCAAGCCCGCGGGCCCCTCAATGAGCAGTTCTTC. Amino acid sequence: CASSQARGPLNEQFF.

This chain connects TRBV29-1 to TRBJ2-2; no firm D call. The V end lost 7 bases, the J end lost 0 bases, and 6 bases lay between the germline ends. CDR1 and CDR2 from the germline V gene are SQVTM and ANQGSEA. The CDR3 is 12 amino acids. The CDR3 sequence is CSGRTNTGELFF. Written as DNA, the CDR3 is TGCAGCGGGCGGACGAACACCGGGGAGCTGTTTTTT.